The clone carrying this TCR beta chain was seen a single time. The germline CDR1 and CDR2 sequences are GTSNPN and SVGIG (reference sequence). The CDR3 consists of 16 residues. The V gene lost 0 bases and the J gene lost 1 base, with 13 bases spanning the gap. Assay: immunoSEQ multiplex PCR; the TCRdb copy retains only in-frame clones and omits some. Here the sample spans about 120,000 clones, approximately 87% being singletons. The data were taken from a study of cytomegalovirus exposure and HLA in healthy donors. Material: PBMCs. The chain carries TRBV30 and TRBJ1-5; a weak D match, TRBD1 (5 bases). The TCR originated in a woman in her twenties or thirties in good health and CMV-seropositive. This CDR3 reads CAWSVGWQGSNQPQHF. Here the CDR3 DNA reads TGTGCCTGGAGTGTAGGGTGGCAGGGCAGCAATCAGCCCCAGCATTTT. Based on the CDR3 plus reference TRBV30 and TRBJ1-5, the full variable domain is SQTIHQWPATLVQPVGSPLSLECTVEGTSNPNLYWYRQAAGRGLQLLFYSVGIGQISSEVPQNLSASRPQDRQFILSSKKLLLSDSGFYLCAWSVGWQGSNQPQHFGDGTRLSIL.